The 20 T cell receptor beta chains in this list originate from one sample, sequenced in a study of blood T cell repertoires in COVID-19. Sequencing was performed with immunoSEQ multiplex PCR; in TCRdb, only in-frame clones are kept and a portion is missing. The sample consists of 150,000 or so clones, around four fifths of them appearing once. What was sequenced was peripheral blood. The receptors were gathered from a human donor in a cohort sampled during active COVID-19.

The chain couples TRBV5-8 to TRBJ2-1; 11 bases match TRBD1. The CDR3 sequence is 15 residues long. Germline lookup yields CDR1 SGHTS and CDR2 YDEGEE. Trimming took 0 bases from V and 6 from J; bases not matched to a gene: 2. CDR3 DNA sequence: TGTGCCAGCAGCTTGGGGGGACAGGGGGTCAATGAGCAGTTCTTC. Protein: CASSLGGQGVNEQFF.

This clone was counted a few times. This rearrangement joins TRBV6-5 to TRBJ1-1, with D hard to call. Per germline, CDR1 MNHEY and CDR2 SVGAGI. Deletions cut 6 bases from V and 9 bases from J, with 14 bases between. The CDR3 consists of 12 residues. CDR3 coding DNA: TGTGCCAGCAGCGTAAAGTTCAGGCAAGCTTTCTTT. Its translation: CASSVKFRQAFF.

V is TRBV9 and J is TRBJ2-7, with a possible D match to TRBD1 (6 bases). CDR1 and CDR2 (germline): SGDLS, YYNGEE. The CDR3 contains 15 residues. Trimming removed 0 bases at V and 2 bases at J, with 12 bases between. The CDR3: CASSVDTGITYEQYF. The CDR3, as DNA: TGTGCCAGCAGCGTAGACACAGGGATTACCTACGAGCAGTACTTC.

The rearrangement links TRBV5-4 to TRBJ2-1, with 7 bases aligning to TRBD2. The CDR3 is 12 residues long. J lost 12 bases, V lost 4 bases, and 7 bases had no gene match. The germline V gene encodes CDR1 SGHNT and CDR2 YYREEE (reference sequence). CDR3 DNA sequence: TGTGCCAGCAGCGGAACTAGCGAACCGCAGTTCTTC. Translating gives CASSGTSEPQFF.

This chain links TRBV5-8 with TRBJ2-6; no definite D call. V was trimmed by 4 bases and J by 0 bases, leaving 8 bases between them. Germline-derived CDR1 and CDR2 are SGHTS and YDEGEE. This CDR3 contains 15 residues. This CDR3 is CASSRHSSGANVLTF. The CDR3 nucleotides are TGTGCCAGCAGCCGACACAGCTCTGGGGCCAACGTCCTGACTTTC.

The chain combines TRBV7-9 with TRBJ2-7; D perhaps matches TRBD1 (6 bases). The CDR3 is 12 amino acids. Germline V gene data show CDR1 as SEHNR and CDR2 as FQNEAQ (reference sequence). V was shortened by 3 bases and J by 7 bases, with 10 bases between the two germline ends. For the CDR3, the DNA is TGTGCCAGCAGCTTCCCAGGGGCGGAGCAGTACTTC. Amino acid sequence: CASSFPGAEQYF.

A remark on this clone: One end of the junction varies from germline; a read error may be responsible. V gene TRBV7-7 combines with J gene TRBJ2-1, with D possibly TRBD2 on 5 matching bases. Germline V gene sequence: CDR1 SSHAT, CDR2 FNYEAQ (reference sequence). The CDR3 extends over 15 amino acids. The CDR3 nucleotides are TGTGCTAGCAGCTTAGGGCTAGCAGATTACAATGAGCAGTTCTTC. Its translation is CASSLGLADYNEQFF.

This clone was recorded many times. The rearrangement uses TRBV11-2 and TRBJ2-2; 9 bases are shared with TRBD1. Looked up from germline, CDR1 is SGHAT and CDR2 is FQNNGV. V gave up 5 bases and J gave up 4 bases; unmatched junction bases: 8. The CDR3 totals 16 residues. The CDR3 spells CASSRRQGGGTGELFF. CDR3 DNA sequence: TGTGCCAGCAGCCGTCGACAGGGGGGAGGCACCGGGGAGCTGTTTTTT.

The chain is built from TRBV6-2 or TRBV6-3 and TRBJ1-5; D might be TRBD1 (5 bases). Looked up from germline, CDR1 is MNHEY and CDR2 is SVGEGT. The CDR3 is made up of 15 amino acids. V was cut by 5 bases and J by 4 bases, with 15 bases left in between. This chain's CDR3 is CASSRGTGFNQPQHF. CDR3 sequence (DNA): TGTGCCAGCAGTCGGGGGACGGGGTTTAATCAGCCCCAGCATTTT.

The chain carries TRBV3-1 (or the pseudogene TRBV3-2) and TRBJ1-1; D gene unclear. CDR3 length equals 12 residues. The V end was cut by 3 bases, the J end by 4 bases, with 6 bases between. CDR1 is LGHDT and CDR2 is YNNKEL in the germline V gene (reference sequence). The CDR3 spells CASSHGGTEAFF. For the CDR3, the DNA is TGTGCCAGCAGCCATGGCGGCACTGAAGCTTTCTTT.

The chain employs TRBV12-3 or TRBV12-4 and TRBJ1-2; D is uncertain. V shed 8 bases and J shed 5 bases, with 15 bases lying between them. The CDR3 has 13 amino acids. In nucleotides, the CDR3 is TGTGCCAGCTCACAGAAACCCACATATGGCTACACCTTC. Its translation is CASSQKPTYGYTF.

V gene TRBV29-1 combines with J gene TRBJ2-3; the D gene is possibly TRBD1 (5 bases). This CDR3 has 15 amino acids. V was cut by 6 bases and J by 2 bases, with 18 bases left in between. Germline V gene data show CDR1 as SQVTM and CDR2 as ANQGSEA. CDR3 sequence: CSVARHTGNTDTQYF. The CDR3 region has the DNA TGCAGCGTCGCCCGACACACAGGAAACACAGATACGCAGTATTTT.

The chain's CDR3 is CASSLSGAPYEQYF. The CDR3 coding sequence is TGTGCCAGCAGTTTATCAGGGGCACCCTACGAGCAGTACTTC. The chain employs TRBV27 and TRBJ2-7, with D possibly being TRBD1 (5 bases). CDR1 and CDR2 (germline): MNHEY, SMNVEV (reference sequence). Trimming removed 0 bases from V and 2 bases from J, with 8 bases in between. CDR3 size: 14 residues.

This clone has just one count. The chain is built from TRBV7-2 and TRBJ2-5; tentatively, D is TRBD2 (5 bases). The germline V gene has CDR1 SGHTA and CDR2 FQGNSA. CDR3 length: 12 residues. V lost 5 bases to trimming and J lost 8 bases, with 12 bases between them. The CDR3 loop reads CASSPPGETQYF. CDR3 bases: TGTGCCAGCAGCCCCCCCGGGGAAACCCAGTACTTC. Full variable domain (remainder filled in from reference TRBV7-2 and TRBJ2-5): GAGVSQSPSNKVTEKGKDVELRCDPISGHTALYWYRQSLGQGLEFLIYFQGNSAPDKSGLPSDRFSAERTGGSVSTLTIQRTQQEDSAVYLCASSPPGETQYFGPGTRLLVL.

This clone was observed many times. The chain uses TRBV10-2 and TRBJ1-2; 7 nucleotides match TRBD1. Germline-derived CDR1 and CDR2 are WSHSY and SAAADI. The J segment lost 4 bases and the V segment lost 7 bases, leaving 6 bases of the junction unmatched. There are 13 residues in the CDR3. The CDR3 region is CASTRDSSYGYTF. CDR3 DNA: TGCGCCAGCACCAGGGACAGCTCCTATGGCTACACCTTC.

The V gene is TRBV28, the J gene TRBJ1-5, with D hard to call. The V gene's germline CDR1 is MDHEN and CDR2 SYDVKM. The CDR3 contains 13 residues. The ends were cut back, 2 bases at V and 3 bases at J, with 5 bases in the middle. The CDR3 DNA reads TGTGCCAGCAGTTTACAAATCAATCAGCCCCAGCATTTT. It yields the protein CASSLQINQPQHF.

This clone was detected once. This chain links TRBV19 with TRBJ2-7; D possibly corresponds to TRBD1 (5 bases). Germline V CDR1 and CDR2: LNHDA, SQIVND (reference sequence). This CDR3 comprises 12 residues. Deletions cut 10 bases from V and 0 bases from J, with 10 bases between. The CDR3 DNA follows: TGTGCCACCAGGGATTACTCCTACGAGCAGTACTTC. This translates into CATRDYSYEQYF.

CDR3 protein: CASSEYTGELFF. The CDR3 coding sequence is TGTGCCAGCAGCGAGTACACCGGGGAGCTGTTTTTT. This chain joins TRBV11-3 and TRBJ2-2; D unclear. The CDR3 extends over 12 amino acids. The germline V gene encodes CDR1 SGHNT and CDR2 YENEEA. The germline V and J ends were trimmed by 5 bases and 3 bases, with 4 bases remaining between them.

J is TRBJ1-6 and V is TRBV3-1 (or the pseudogene TRBV3-2), with 7 positions matching TRBD1. The CDR3 contains 15 residues. Per germline, CDR1 LGHDT and CDR2 YNNKEL (reference sequence). Unmatched junction bases numbered 4, after V lost 0 bases and J lost 8 bases. The CDR3: CASSQEGQRHSPLHF. The CDR3 DNA sequence: TGTGCCAGCAGCCAAGAGGGACAGCGCCATTCACCCCTCCACTTT.

This CDR3 reads CAARGRFMNTEAFF. The CDR3 bases are TGTGCCGCTCGAGGGAGGTTCATGAACACTGAAGCTTTCTTT. The chain joins TRBV28 to TRBJ1-1; no clear D. CDR3 length: 14 amino acids. Trimming pared 11 bases from V and 0 bases from J, leaving 16 bases between. The germline gives CDR1 MDHEN, CDR2 SYDVKM.